Following are 15 T cell receptor beta chains from one sample sequenced in a study of CD8+CD57+ T cells in acquired aplastic anemia. Template material for TCR beta VDJ and CDR3 profiling consisted of genomic DNA. TCRdb independently ran MiXCR on the reads; one entry per CDR3 protein. The table lists a few hundred thousand distinct CDR3 sequences, about two thirds of them singletons. Sequencing was done on a sample of sorted CD4+, CD8+, or CD8+CD57+ T cells (not recorded which) from PBMCs. These receptors were taken from a human donor in good health, serving as a control.

This chain uses TRBV11-2 with TRBJ2-7; the D is unclear. The CDR3 covers 12 residues. Germline CDR1 SGHAT, CDR2 FQNNGV. Trimming stripped 5 bases from V and 2 bases from J, with 7 bases between. The CDR3 here is CASSPRAYEQYF. CDR3 coding DNA: TGTGCCAGCAGCCCCAGAGCCTACGAGCAGTACTTC.

This sequence joins TRBV7-2 and TRBJ2-1; 11 bases match TRBD2. CDR3 size: 18 residues. Losses at the gene ends were 4 bases for V and 8 bases for J; bases not matched to a gene: 16. The V gene's germline CDR1 is SGHTA and CDR2 FQGNSA. The CDR3 sequence is CASSSHQELAGGRDEQFF. As DNA, the CDR3 is TGTGCCAGCAGCTCCCATCAGGAATTAGCGGGGGGGCGGGATGAGCAGTTCTTC. Using reference TRBV7-2 and TRBJ2-1 for the parts outside the CDR3, the full variable domain is GAGVSQSPSNKVTEKGKDVELRCDPISGHTALYWYRQSLGQGLEFLIYFQGNSAPDKSGLPSDRFSAERTGGSVSTLTIQRTQQEDSAVYLCASSSHQELAGGRDEQFFGPGTRLTVL.

This chain links TRBV19 with TRBJ1-1, with a tentative D call TRBD1 (5 bases). CDR1 and CDR2 (germline): LNHDA, SQIVND (reference sequence). V lost 9 bases and J lost 4, with 27 bases in between. The CDR3 consists of 17 residues. For the CDR3, the DNA is TGTGCCAGCAGCGCTGAACCCGCGGGGGTGACGAGCACTGAAGCTTTCTTT. Its protein is CASSAEPAGVTSTEAFF.

V usage is TRBV5-4 and J usage is TRBJ2-5; TRBD2 might be the D (7 bases). Trimming removed 6 bases from V and 5 bases from J, with 23 bases in between. This CDR3 comprises 16 residues. CDR1 and CDR2 (germline): SGHNT, YYREEE (reference sequence). CDR3 nucleotide sequence: TGTGCCAGCATGAGCGTCGAAGGGGGGGCCCTGGAGACCCAGTACTTC. Translation gives CASMSVEGGALETQYF.

Notes on this clonotype: The DNA is omitted, as the CDR3 cannot be located on it reliably, and the CDR3 follows TCRdb's listing. The rearrangement uses TRBV7-9 and TRBJ1-2. With termini counted, the CDR3 has 14 amino acids. Per the germline V gene, CDR1 is SEHNR and CDR2 is FQNEAQ (reference sequence). CDR3 residues: CASSLADRRPHLRF.

This clonotype was recorded at least ten times. The chain has TRBV14 and TRBJ2-1, with TRBD2 matching over 11 bases. Trimming cost V 4 bases and J 9 bases; bases outside gene matches: 8. The germline gives CDR1 SGHDN, CDR2 FVKESK. This CDR3 has 15 residues. This CDR3 reads CASSPNSGGATEQFF. The CDR3 DNA reads as TGTGCCAGCAGCCCAAATAGCGGGGGGGCCACTGAGCAGTTCTTC.

The V call is TRBV14, the J call TRBJ1-5, with D perhaps TRBD1 (5 bases). V was clipped by 4 bases and J by 7 bases, with 20 bases between them. The CDR3 length is 16 residues. Germline CDR1 SGHDN, CDR2 FVKESK. CDR3 protein: CASSLWPGAKGQPQHF. The CDR3 DNA reads as TGTGCCAGCAGCCTATGGCCCGGGGCTAAGGGACAGCCCCAGCATTTT.

This clonotype was detected only once. The conserved phenylalanine or tryptophan normally closing the CDR3 is absent here, so this likely arose from a read error. The DNA is omitted, as the CDR3 cannot be located on it reliably, and the CDR3 follows TCRdb's listing. The CDR3 here is CASSHPRGGRHRYAVV. The chain employs TRBV7-2 and TRBJ2-3; TRBD1, the table's D call, was not compared with the DNA. The CDR3 spans 16 amino acids, including both terminal residues. CDR1 and CDR2 from the germline V gene are SGHTA and FQGNSA.

This clonotype was picked up one time. The gene calls are TRBV12-3 or TRBV12-4 and TRBJ1-1; D is ambiguous. Trimming shortened V by 6 bases and J by 4 bases, and 9 bases separated the two germline ends. The CDR3 extends over 12 amino acids. The CDR3 loop reads CASRGSGTEAFF. The CDR3 coding sequence is TGTGCCAGCAGGGGGTCGGGCACTGAAGCTTTCTTT.

The chain is built from TRBV6-5 and TRBJ1-6, with a possible D match to TRBD1 (6 bases). This CDR3 has 17 amino acids. Germline V gives CDR1 MNHEY, CDR2 SVGAGI. V was pared by 4 bases and J by 7 bases, with 20 bases between. CDR3 in amino acids: CASSFSGGALYNSPLHF. Here the CDR3 DNA reads TGTGCCAGCAGTTTTAGCGGGGGGGCGTTATACAATTCACCCCTCCACTTT.

The chain uses TRBV7-2 and TRBJ2-3; D is unresolved. CDR1 and CDR2 (germline): SGHTA, FQGNSA. V lost 0 bases and J 15 bases, leaving 19 bases between the germline ends. The CDR3 contains 14 residues. DNA of the CDR3: TGTGCCAGCAGCTTAGCGTCGGCCGGTGGCTACACCTATTTT. This encodes CASSLASAGGYTYF.

For this clonotype: The junction and the germline gene differ at one end; a read error may be behind it. The chain couples TRBV7-4 to TRBJ2-7; D gene uncertain. The CDR3 has 13 residues. Looked up from germline, CDR1 is SGHVT and CDR2 is SQSDAQ. CDR3 amino acids: CASSLDTNFEQYF. In DNA, the CDR3 is TGTGCCAGCAGTTTAGACACGAACTTTGAGCAGTACTTC.

The V call is TRBV12-3 or TRBV12-4, the J call TRBJ1-6, with D possibly TRBD1 on 6 matching bases. The CDR3 length is 16 residues. Trimming took 0 bases from V and 8 from J, leaving 14 bases between them. The chain's CDR3 is CASSLALDRTYSPLHF. The CDR3 DNA reads as TGTGCCAGCAGTTTAGCCCTAGACAGGACCTATTCACCCCTCCACTTT.

The V call is TRBV12-3 or TRBV12-4, the J call TRBJ2-7; D remains unclear. Trimming left V 1 base short and J 2 bases short, with 9 bases between. The CDR3 sequence is 14 residues long. The CDR3, as DNA: TGTGCCAGCAGTTTAGTTACGAGGACCTACGAGCAGTACTTC. Its translation is CASSLVTRTYEQYF.

In this sample, this clonotype turned up many times. The chain is built from TRBV14 and TRBJ2-5, with D unclear. The CDR3 extends over 15 amino acids. From germline, CDR1 is SGHDN and CDR2 FVKESK. Trimming took 0 bases from V and 4 from J, leaving 12 bases between them. The CDR3 coding sequence is TGTGCCAGCAGCCAAGATATGGGTCTAGGAGAGACCCAGTACTTC. Its translation is CASSQDMGLGETQYF.